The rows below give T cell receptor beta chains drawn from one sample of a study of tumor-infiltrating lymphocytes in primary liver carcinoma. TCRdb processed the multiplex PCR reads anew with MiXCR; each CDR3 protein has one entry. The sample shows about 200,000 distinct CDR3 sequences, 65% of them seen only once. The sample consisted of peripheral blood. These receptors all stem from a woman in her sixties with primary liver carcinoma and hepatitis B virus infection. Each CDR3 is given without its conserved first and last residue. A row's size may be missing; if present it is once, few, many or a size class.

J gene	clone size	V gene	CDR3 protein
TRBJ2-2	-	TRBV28	ASTPTGEETGELF
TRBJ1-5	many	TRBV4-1	ASRPRDSRNQPQH
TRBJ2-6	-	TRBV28	ASSLGGQGVGGANVLT
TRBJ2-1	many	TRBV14	ASSQVRGNEQF
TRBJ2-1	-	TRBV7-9	ASSSRTSGRYYNEQF
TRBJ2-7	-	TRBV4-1	ATSQLIAGTYEQY
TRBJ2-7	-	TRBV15	ATSRDRGDSYEQY
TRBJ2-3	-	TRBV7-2	TSSLFLGTQY
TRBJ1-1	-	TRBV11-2	AIADTLPQNTEAF
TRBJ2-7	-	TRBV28	ASSLYLGQGAVRYEQY
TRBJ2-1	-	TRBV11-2	ASSFIGASLSYSKQF
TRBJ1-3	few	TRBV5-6	ASSFRPRQGWNTIY
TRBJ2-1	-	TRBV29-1	SGTRGTGGRAGAYNEQF
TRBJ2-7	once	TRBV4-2	ASSQVGTGGDGQY
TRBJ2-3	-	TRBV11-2	ASSSPSGGRYTDTQY
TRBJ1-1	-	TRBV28	ASKSWDSHTEAF
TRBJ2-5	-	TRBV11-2	ASSQTGTLTPRETKY
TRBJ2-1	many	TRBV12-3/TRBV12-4	ASSLEREGRRSYNEQF
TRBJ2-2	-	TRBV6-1	ASGVTLVKPGELF
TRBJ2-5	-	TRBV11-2	TSSYSRGSWRETQY
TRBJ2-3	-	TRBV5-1	ASSLVASGRRSTDTQY
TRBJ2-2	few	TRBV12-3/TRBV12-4	ASRLGQPNTGELF
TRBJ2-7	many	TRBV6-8	ASRSTSSYEQY
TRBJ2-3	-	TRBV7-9	ASSLLAGGADTQY
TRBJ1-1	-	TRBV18	ASSPGSPNTEAF
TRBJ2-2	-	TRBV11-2	ASSLWVGTSWGPGELL
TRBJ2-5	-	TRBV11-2	VSSLDRETQC
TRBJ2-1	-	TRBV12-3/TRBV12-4	ASRRSGFNEQF
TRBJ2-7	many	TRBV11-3	AGSLHGKTYEQY
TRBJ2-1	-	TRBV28	DSTPQGRVYNEQF
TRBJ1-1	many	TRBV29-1	STNQGMNTEAF
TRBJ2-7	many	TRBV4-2	ASSQSAINDEQY
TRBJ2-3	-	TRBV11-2	ASSTRTSGRPNTQC
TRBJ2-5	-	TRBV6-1	ASSGVHGSGGQY
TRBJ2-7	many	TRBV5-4	ASSYGGGQGVYEQY
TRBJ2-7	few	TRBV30	AYRPGPYEQY
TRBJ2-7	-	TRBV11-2	AGSYNEQC
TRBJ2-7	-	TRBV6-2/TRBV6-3	ASSYGGSGSPYEQY
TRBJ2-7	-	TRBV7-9	ASSLVDGAPYEQY
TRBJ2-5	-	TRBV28	ASSLGVGKQETQY
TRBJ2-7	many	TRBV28	ASSFESLGEQY
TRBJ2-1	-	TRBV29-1	SAAPAGGPGNEQS